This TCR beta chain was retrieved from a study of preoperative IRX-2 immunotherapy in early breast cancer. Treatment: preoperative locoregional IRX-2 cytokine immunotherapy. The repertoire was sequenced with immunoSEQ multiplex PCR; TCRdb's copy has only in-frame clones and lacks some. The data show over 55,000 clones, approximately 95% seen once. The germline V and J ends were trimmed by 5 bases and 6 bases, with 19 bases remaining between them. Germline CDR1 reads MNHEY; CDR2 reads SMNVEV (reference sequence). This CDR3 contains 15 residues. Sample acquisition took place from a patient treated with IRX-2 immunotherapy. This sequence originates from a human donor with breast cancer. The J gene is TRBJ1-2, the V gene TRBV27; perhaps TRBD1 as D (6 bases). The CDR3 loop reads CASSLTGRGIDGYTF. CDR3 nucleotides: TGTGCCAGCAGTCTCACAGGGAGGGGGATCGATGGCTACACCTTC.